The rows below give T cell receptor beta chains drawn from one sample of a study of cytomegalovirus exposure and HLA in healthy donors. TCRdb's copy holds only in-frame clones and misses some; the assay was immunoSEQ multiplex PCR. The sample yields about 130,000 clones, under 85% seen once. Input material: PBMCs. These receptors were obtained from a middle-aged woman in good health and CMV-seropositive. Each CDR3 is given with its conserved first and last residue. The D gene is left open where the match is weak. Clone size is shown for a subset of rows, as once, few, many or a class of expanded clone.

TRBV7-2,TRBJ2-5,.,few,CASSSQRTSKYF,TGTGCCAGCAGCTCCCAAAGGACTTCAAAGTACTTC
TRBV28,TRBJ1-4,TRBD1,.,CASSLGGQGNEKLFF,TGTGCCAGCAGTTTAGGGGGACAGGGGAATGAAAAACTGTTTTTT
TRBV4-2,TRBJ2-3,.,few,CASSQDEGRRDGDTQYF,TGTGCCAGCAGCCAAGATGAAGGACGGCGGGATGGGGATACGCAGTATTTT
TRBV14,TRBJ2-1,.,.,CASSRGPGLPLNEQFF,TGTGCCAGCAGCCGGGGTCCGGGACTCCCTTTGAATGAGCAGTTCTTC
TRBV18,TRBJ2-2,.,.,CASSPRDLNTGELFF,TGTGCCAGCTCACCAAGGGACTTGAACACCGGGGAGCTGTTTTTT
TRBV29-1,TRBJ1-5,TRBD1,.,CSAQTGGNQPQHF,TGCAGCGCCCAGACAGGGGGAAATCAGCCCCAGCATTTT
TRBV28,TRBJ2-7,.,.,CASSLTGRPYEQYF,TGTGCCAGCAGTTTAACCGGGAGACCATACGAGCAGTACTTC
TRBV19,TRBJ2-6,TRBD2,.,CATHPTGGPSGANVLTF,TGTGCTACGCATCCGACGGGGGGTCCATCTGGGGCCAACGTCCTGACTTTC
TRBV29-1,TRBJ2-2,TRBD2,.,CSATMTSGRTGELFF,TGCAGCGCTACAATGACTAGCGGAAGAACCGGGGAGCTGTTTTTT
TRBV29-1,TRBJ2-7,.,.,CSFTTSSYEQYF,TGCAGCTTCACTACGAGCTCCTACGAGCAGTACTTC
TRBV28,TRBJ1-2,TRBD1,once,CASSLRTGPYGYTF,TGTGCCAGCAGTCTCCGGACAGGTCCCTATGGCTACACCTTC
TRBV6-5,TRBJ2-1,TRBD2,.,CASSSSGTSSYNEQFF,TGTGCCAGCAGTTCCAGCGGGACGAGCTCCTACAATGAGCAGTTCTTC
TRBV6-5,TRBJ1-1,TRBD1,.,CASSPPGTGKAFF,TGTGCCAGCAGTCCCCCTGGGACAGGCAAAGCTTTCTTT
TRBV6-6,TRBJ1-1,.,.,CASTLGAEAFF,TGTGCCAGCACCCTGGGGGCGGAGGCTTTCTTT
TRBV27,TRBJ2-5,TRBD1,.,CASSMTGGVETQYF,TGTGCCAGCAGTATGACAGGGGGCGTGGAGACCCAGTACTTC
TRBV9,TRBJ1-1,.,.,CASSTGTAGNTEAFF,TGTGCCAGCAGCACAGGCACCGCCGGGAACACTGAAGCTTTCTTT
TRBV28,TRBJ1-4,.,.,CASNLDQGYNEKLFF,TGTGCCAGCAACTTGGACCAGGGGTACAATGAAAAACTGTTTTTT
TRBV2,TRBJ1-5,.,.,CASSGVTAGGQPQHF,TGTGCCAGCAGTGGTGTGACCGCCGGGGGTCAGCCCCAGCATTTT
TRBV5-1,TRBJ2-3,TRBD2,.,CASSLGTSGRSTDTQYF,TGCGCCAGCAGCCTCGGGACTAGCGGGAGGTCCACAGATACGCAGTATTTT
TRBV4-1,TRBJ1-1,.,.,CASSQDRGGFEAFF,TGCGCCAGCAGCCAAGACCGCGGGGGATTTGAAGCTTTCTTT
TRBV29-1,TRBJ2-1,TRBD2,once,CSVGTSGINEQFF,TGCAGCGTTGGAACTAGCGGGATAAATGAGCAGTTCTTC
TRBV30,TRBJ2-6,TRBD1,.,CARNRGRSGANVLTF,TGTGCACGGAACAGGGGACGCTCTGGGGCCAACGTCCTGACTTTC
TRBV2,TRBJ1-2,TRBD1,.,CASAEQGAGYGYTF,TGTGCCAGCGCTGAACAGGGGGCGGGCTATGGCTACACCTTC
TRBV2,TRBJ1-5,TRBD1,.,CASSLQGVGSGQPQHF,TGTGCCAGCAGTCTGCAGGGGGTTGGATCGGGTCAGCCCCAGCATTTT
TRBV2,TRBJ2-7,.,few,CASGGVGDNEQYF,TGTGCCAGCGGGGGGGTGGGGGACAACGAGCAGTACTTC
TRBV29-1,TRBJ2-7,.,.,CSVGMADYEQYF,TGCAGCGTTGGAATGGCGGACTACGAGCAGTACTTC
TRBV5-4,TRBJ1-2,TRBD1,once,CASSFPGQGRDYGYTF,TGTGCCAGCAGCTTTCCGGGACAGGGTCGAGACTATGGCTACACCTTC
TRBV15,TRBJ2-7,TRBD1,once,CATSRLQGLNEQYF,TGTGCCACCAGCAGGTTACAGGGGCTCAACGAGCAGTACTTC
TRBV28,TRBJ2-7,.,.,CASSQRLIYSYEQYF,TGTGCCAGCAGTCAAAGACTGATATACTCCTACGAGCAGTACTTC
TRBV5-1,TRBJ2-3,.,.,CASSVSGGVGDTQYF,TGCGCCAGCAGCGTCTCCGGGGGTGTAGGAGATACGCAGTATTTT
TRBV6-5,TRBJ1-2,TRBD1,.,CASSDDRGFDYGYTF,TGTGCCAGCAGCGATGACAGGGGGTTCGACTATGGCTACACCTTC
TRBV5-5,TRBJ1-5,TRBD1,.,CASSFLTGGSHQPQHF,TGTGCCAGCAGCTTCCTGACAGGGGGCTCGCATCAGCCCCAGCATTTT
TRBV19,TRBJ1-1,.,.,CASSTGYENTEAFF,TGTGCCAGTAGTACAGGGTACGAGAACACTGAAGCTTTCTTT
TRBV7-9,TRBJ2-1,.,once,CASSSALPTAYNEQFF,TGTGCCAGCAGCTCAGCACTACCGACGGCTTACAATGAGCAGTTCTTC
TRBV11-2,TRBJ2-3,.,.,CASSLVSTQYF,TGTGCCAGCAGCTTAGTCAGTACGCAGTATTTT
TRBV19,TRBJ1-1,.,once,CASARRGSTEAFF,TGTGCCAGTGCCCGGCGGGGGAGCACTGAAGCTTTCTTT
TRBV7-8,TRBJ2-7,TRBD2,.,CASSLTSGRYEQYF,TGTGCCAGCAGCTTGACTAGCGGGAGATACGAGCAGTACTTC
TRBV7-2,TRBJ1-5,.,.,CASSPGVGRLNQPQHF,TGTGCCAGCAGCCCCGGCGTAGGCAGACTCAATCAGCCCCAGCATTTT
TRBV7-3,TRBJ2-1,TRBD2,.,CASSLIAGVHNEQFF,TGTGCCAGCAGCTTAATAGCGGGAGTGCACAATGAGCAGTTCTTC
TRBV6-5,TRBJ1-1,.,.,CASRRGNTEAFF,TGTGCCAGCAGGCGAGGTAACACTGAAGCTTTCTTT
TRBV6-1,TRBJ1-2,TRBD1,once,CASSVDRDYGYTF,TGTGCCAGCAGTGTCGACAGGGACTATGGCTACACCTTC
TRBV29-1,TRBJ2-1,.,.,CSVASYNEQFF,TGCAGCGTTGCCTCTTACAATGAGCAGTTCTTC
TRBV5-1,TRBJ2-7,.,.,CASSLSGDVNYYEQYF,TGCGCCAGCAGCTTGTCAGGGGATGTTAATTACTACGAGCAGTACTTC
TRBV10-3,TRBJ2-1,.,once,CAITRDYQDSEQFF,TGTGCCATCACCAGAGACTACCAGGATAGTGAGCAGTTCTTC
TRBV13,TRBJ1-2,TRBD1,.,CASSGTGEDGYTF,TGTGCCAGCAGCGGGACAGGGGAGGATGGCTACACCTTC
TRBV5-1,TRBJ1-4,.,.,CASSLGQGGEKLFF,TGCGCCAGCAGCTTGGGTCAGGGTGGCGAAAAACTGTTTTTT
TRBV6-1,TRBJ1-3,.,.,CAAAGSDTIYF,TGTGCCGCAGCGGGTTCGGACACCATATATTTT
TRBV5-1,TRBJ2-1,TRBD2,once,CASSGLAGLNEQFF,TGCGCCAGCAGCGGACTAGCGGGACTAAATGAGCAGTTCTTC
TRBV30,TRBJ1-4,.,.,CAWTKRTNQKLFF,TGTGCCTGGACCAAACGGACTAATCAAAAACTGTTTTTT
TRBV19,TRBJ2-2,TRBD1,once,CASSGPGTGSPGELFF,TGTGCCAGTAGTGGGCCCGGGACAGGGAGTCCCGGGGAGCTGTTTTTT
TRBV6-5,TRBJ1-1,.,.,CASSSRTEGTEAFF,TGTGCCAGCAGTTCTCGGACAGAGGGCACTGAAGCTTTCTTT
TRBV5-1,TRBJ2-7,.,.,CASSLAHSSYEQYF,TGCGCCAGCAGCTTGGCGCACAGCTCCTACGAGCAGTACTTC
TRBV10-1,TRBJ2-3,.,.,CASSPEPDTQYF,TGCGCCAGCAGTCCAGAACCAGATACGCAGTATTTT
TRBV11-2,TRBJ2-7,.,once,CASSPTELEQYF,TGTGCCAGCAGCCCCACAGAACTAGAACAGTACTTC
TRBV5-1,TRBJ1-1,.,.,CASRAGYAEAFF,TGCGCCAGCAGGGCGGGGTATGCTGAAGCTTTCTTT
TRBV7-7,TRBJ2-1,.,.,CASSLDARGPYNEQFF,TGTGCTAGCAGCTTAGATGCAAGGGGTCCCTACAATGAGCAGTTCTTC
TRBV6-1,TRBJ1-1,TRBD1,.,CASRRDRGMNTEAFF,TGTGCCAGCAGGAGAGACAGGGGAATGAACACTGAAGCTTTCTTT